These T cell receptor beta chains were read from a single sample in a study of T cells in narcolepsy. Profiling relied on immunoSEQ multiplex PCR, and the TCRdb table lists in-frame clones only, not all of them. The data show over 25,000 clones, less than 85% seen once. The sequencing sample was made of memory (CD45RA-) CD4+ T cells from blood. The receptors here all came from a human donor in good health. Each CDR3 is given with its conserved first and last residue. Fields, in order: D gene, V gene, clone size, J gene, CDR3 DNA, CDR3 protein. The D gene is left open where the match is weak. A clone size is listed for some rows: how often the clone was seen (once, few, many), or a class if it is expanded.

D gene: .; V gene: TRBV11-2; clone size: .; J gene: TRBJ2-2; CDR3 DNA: TGTGCCAGCAGCTTACGGGGCACCGGGGAGCTGTTTTTT; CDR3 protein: CASSLRGTGELFF
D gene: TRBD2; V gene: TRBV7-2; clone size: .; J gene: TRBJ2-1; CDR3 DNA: TGTGCCAGCAGCCCGGCAGGAGCGGGGTACAATGAGCAGTTCTTC; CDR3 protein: CASSPAGAGYNEQFF
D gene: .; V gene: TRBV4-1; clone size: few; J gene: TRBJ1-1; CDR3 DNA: TGCGCCAGCAGCCAGGTCACAGTGAACACTGAAGCTTTCTTT; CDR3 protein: CASSQVTVNTEAFF
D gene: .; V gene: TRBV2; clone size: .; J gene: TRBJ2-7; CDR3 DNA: TGTGCCAGCAGTGAAGGGAGACAAATCTACGAGCAGTACTTC; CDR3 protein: CASSEGRQIYEQYF
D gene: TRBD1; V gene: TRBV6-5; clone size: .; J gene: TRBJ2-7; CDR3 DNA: TGTGCCAGCAGCCGTGACAGGGGCGAGCAGTACTTC; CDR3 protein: CASSRDRGEQYF
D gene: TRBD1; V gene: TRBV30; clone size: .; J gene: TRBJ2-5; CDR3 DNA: TGTGCCTGGAGTGGTGGGACAGGGAGCACGGAGACCCAGTACTTC; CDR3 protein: CAWSGGTGSTETQYF
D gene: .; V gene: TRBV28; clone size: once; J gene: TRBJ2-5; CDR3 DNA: TGTGCCAGCAGTTCCCCTATGGGGATAGAGACCCAGTACTTC; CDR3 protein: CASSSPMGIETQYF
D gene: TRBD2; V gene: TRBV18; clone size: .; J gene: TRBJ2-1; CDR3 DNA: TGTGCCAGCTCACGGGGGAGGGCCCCCAATGAGCAGTTCTTC; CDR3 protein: CASSRGRAPNEQFF
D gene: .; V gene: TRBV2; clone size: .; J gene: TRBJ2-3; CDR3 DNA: TGTGCCAGCAGGACCCACAGGGTTGGCGCGGATACGCAGTATTTT; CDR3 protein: CASRTHRVGADTQYF
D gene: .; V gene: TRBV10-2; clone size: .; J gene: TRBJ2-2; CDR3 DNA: TGCGCCAGCAGTACAGGGAGGCCGAACACCGGGGAGCTGTTTTTT; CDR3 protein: CASSTGRPNTGELFF
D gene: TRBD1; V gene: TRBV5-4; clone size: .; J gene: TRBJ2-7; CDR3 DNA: TGTGCCAGCAGCTGGGGGACAGGGACCTACGAGCAGTACTTC; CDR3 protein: CASSWGTGTYEQYF
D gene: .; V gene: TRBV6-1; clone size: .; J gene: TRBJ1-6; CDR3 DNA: TGTGCCAGCAGGGACAAGAATTCACCCCTCCACTTT; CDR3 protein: CASRDKNSPLHF
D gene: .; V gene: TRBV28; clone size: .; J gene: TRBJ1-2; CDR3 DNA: TGTGCCAGCAGTTTATGGGACGCCGATGGCTACACCTTC; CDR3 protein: CASSLWDADGYTF
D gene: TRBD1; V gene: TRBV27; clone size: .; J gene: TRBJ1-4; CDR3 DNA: TGTGCCAGCAGTCCCCGGACAGGGGGCGAAAAACTGTTTTTT; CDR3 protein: CASSPRTGGEKLFF
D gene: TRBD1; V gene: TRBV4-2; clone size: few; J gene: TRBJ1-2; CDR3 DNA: TGTGCCAGCAGCCAAGATGGGACAGGGTCGAGCGGCTACACCTTC; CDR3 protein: CASSQDGTGSSGYTF